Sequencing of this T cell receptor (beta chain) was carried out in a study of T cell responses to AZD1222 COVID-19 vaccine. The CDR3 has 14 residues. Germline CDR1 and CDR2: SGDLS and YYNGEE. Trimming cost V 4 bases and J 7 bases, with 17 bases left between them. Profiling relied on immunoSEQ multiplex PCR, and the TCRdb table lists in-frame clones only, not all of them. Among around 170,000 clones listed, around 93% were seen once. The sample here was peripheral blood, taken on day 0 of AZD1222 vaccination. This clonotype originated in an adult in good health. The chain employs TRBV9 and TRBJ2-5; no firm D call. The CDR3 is CASSPTTSSGTQYF. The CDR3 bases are TGTGCCAGCAGCCCGACCACCTCCTCTGGGACCCAGTACTTC.